This T cell receptor (beta chain) was sequenced for a study of brain T cells in children with intractable seizures. Findings and caveats of the study: Clones missing pre-surgery may reflect undersampling of that blood sample.

Time point indicated: blood from clinic visit 5 months post-surgery; TSC patient then seizure free. Sequencing was limited to surgery cases with top T cell transcript signatures in brain tissue. Before surgery, patients took at least one anti-epileptic drug. The J segment lost 7 bases and the V segment lost 3 bases, leaving 0 bases of the junction unmatched. Per germline, CDR1 WSHSY and CDR2 SAAADI. The CDR3 contains 12 residues. Comments on this clone: Its cognate antigen is unknown.

The repertoire was sequenced with immunoSEQ multiplex PCR; TCRdb's copy has only in-frame clones and lacks some. Seen here are 340,000 or so clones, over 85% observed once, and the top ten hold 4.5% to 7%. The TCR was taken from a boy younger than two with tuberous sclerosis and intractable seizures. The source material was peripheral blood, sampled 4 to 6 months after surgery. The chain recombines TRBV10-2 with TRBJ2-1; 7 bases align to TRBD2. CDR3 bases: TGCGCCAGCAGTGACGGGGGGAATGAGCAGTTCTTC. It specifies CASSDGGNEQFF.